The source of this TCR beta chain is a study of Graves' ophthalmopathy and Graves' hyperthyroidism. This clonotype was detected ten times or more. The CDR3 spans 13 residues. The germline CDR1 and CDR2 sequences are SGHDT and YYEEEE. V was shortened by 2 bases and J by 10 bases, with 15 bases between the two germline ends. Excluded were patients with other autoimmune diseases, uncontrolled infections, pregnancy or lactation. TCR beta CDR3 amplification used RNA transcripts. In the first round, RT-PCR was carried out with HTBI primers, and a multiplex PCR formed the second round. TCRdb passed the multiplex PCR reads through MiXCR, listing each CDR3 protein once. The sample consists of roughly 300,000 distinct CDR3 sequences, 17% of them appearing once.

This TCR derives from an adult man with Graves' ophthalmopathy. The gene calls are TRBV5-6 and TRBJ1-2, with D perhaps TRBD1 (5 bases). The sample consisted of peripheral blood. The CDR3 is CASSFTRVNDYTF. CDR3 DNA sequence: TGTGCCAGCAGCTTTACCAGGGTTAATGACTACACCTTC.